This T cell receptor beta chain stems from a study of CD8 T cells in Susac syndrome. Study-level results: Within Susac syndrome CD4+ T cell repertoires, clonal expansion was not evident.

The RNA input was about 0.45 to 1 ug, and it was reverse transcribed with random hexamers. Amplification of TCR beta CDR3 by immunoSEQ multiplex PCR spanned 54 Vbeta and 13 Jbeta. MiXCR, applied by TCRdb to the immunoSEQ multiplex PCR reads, yields one record per CDR3 protein. The sample has about 190,000 distinct CDR3 sequences; more than 90% are singletons. Susac syndrome patients met recently defined diagnostic criteria for definite or probable disease. V lost 7 bases, J lost 1 base, and 7 bases lay in between. Germline V gives CDR1 SQVTM, CDR2 ANQGSEA. The CDR3 covers 11 residues. On this clonotype itself: No antigen is known for it.

V and J are TRBV29-1 and TRBJ1-1; D uncertain. The sample comprised CD4+ T cells from PBMCs. The clonotype originates from a human donor with Susac syndrome. The CDR3 here is CSATENTEAFF. In DNA, the CDR3 is TGCAGCGCTACAGAGAACACTGAAGCTTTCTTT.